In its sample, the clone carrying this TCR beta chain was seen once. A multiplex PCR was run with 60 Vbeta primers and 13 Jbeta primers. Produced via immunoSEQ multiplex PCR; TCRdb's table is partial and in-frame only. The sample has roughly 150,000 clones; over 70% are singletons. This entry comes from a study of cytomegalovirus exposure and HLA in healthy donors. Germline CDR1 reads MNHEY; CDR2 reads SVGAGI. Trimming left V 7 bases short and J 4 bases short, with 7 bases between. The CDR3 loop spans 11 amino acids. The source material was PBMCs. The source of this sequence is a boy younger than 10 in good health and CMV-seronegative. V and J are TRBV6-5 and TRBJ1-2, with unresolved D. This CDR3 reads CASTGGYGYTF. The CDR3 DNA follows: TGTGCCAGCACTGGAGGCTATGGCTACACCTTC.